The 14 T cell receptor beta chains below all came from one sample that was sequenced in a study of cytomegalovirus exposure and HLA in healthy donors. The PCR employed 60 Vbeta primers together with 13 Jbeta primers. Sequencing used immunoSEQ multiplex PCR; TCRdb keeps in-frame clones, though not all of them. The sample lists 90,000 to 120,000 clones, over 60% occurring once. The sequenced material came from PBMCs. Receptor source: a man between 60 and 75 years old in good health and CMV-seropositive.

This clone was detected a few times. The J gene is TRBJ1-4, the V gene TRBV6-1; D is perhaps TRBD1 (5 bases). CDR1 and CDR2 from the germline V gene are MNHNS and SASEGT. V gave up 0 bases and J gave up 6 bases, with 11 bases separating them. The CDR3 spans 15 residues. The CDR3 protein is CASSEAGAGDEKLFF. The CDR3 nucleotides are TGTGCCAGCAGTGAAGCAGGTGCGGGGGATGAAAAACTGTTTTTT.

V and J are TRBV5-6 and TRBJ1-2; D is undetermined. V was clipped by 5 bases and J by 7 bases, with 18 bases between them. The CDR3 runs to 14 residues. CDR1 and CDR2 from the germline V gene are SGHDT and YYEEEE. The DNA of the CDR3 is TGTGCCAGCAGGTCCCCATTAGGAGTGGGTGGCTACACCTTC. Its translation: CASRSPLGVGGYTF.

This clone was recorded only once. The V and J genes are TRBV7-8 and TRBJ2-5, with a possible D match to TRBD2 (5 bases). Trimming removed 1 base at V and 3 bases at J, with 12 bases between. CDR3 size: 15 residues. Per germline, CDR1 SGHVS and CDR2 FQNEAQ. The CDR3 DNA reads as TGTGCCAGCAGCTTAGGGAGCGGAGCCAAAGAGACCCAGTACTTC. The encoded protein is CASSLGSGAKETQYF.

This clone has just one count. J is TRBJ2-2 and V is TRBV29-1; TRBD1 matches 8 bases. The CDR3 has 14 residues. CDR1 and CDR2 (germline): SQVTM, ANQGSEA. The ends lost 7 bases at V and 1 base at J; junction bases unmatched: 5. CDR3 loop: CSDPGTGNTGELFF. CDR3 bases: TGCAGCGATCCCGGGACAGGGAACACCGGGGAGCTGTTTTTT.

The V and J genes are TRBV5-1 and TRBJ2-5; D is possibly TRBD2 (7 bases). Matching the DNA end better, TRBJ2-7 makes the J call doubtful. Per the germline V gene, CDR1 is SGHRS and CDR2 is YFSETQ. This CDR3 comprises 14 residues. The CDR3 reads CASSLRGGKDEQYF. In nucleotides, the CDR3 is TGCGCCAGCAGCTTGAGGGGGGGGAAGGACGAGCAGTACTTC.

This chain joins TRBV5-1 and TRBJ2-5; 8 bases line up with TRBD1. The J segment lost 4 bases and the V segment lost 4 bases, leaving 12 bases of the junction unmatched. Looked up from germline, CDR1 is SGHRS and CDR2 is YFSETQ. This CDR3 comprises 16 residues. In DNA form, the CDR3 reads TGCGCCAGCAGCGCTACCCCAGGACAGGGAGGAGAGACCCAGTACTTC. It specifies CASSATPGQGGETQYF.

This chain connects TRBV7-7 to TRBJ2-5, with D possibly being TRBD2 (6 bases). CDR3 size: 14 residues. V lost 0 bases and J lost 4, with 9 bases in between. Per the germline V gene, CDR1 is SSHAT and CDR2 is FNYEAQ (reference sequence). CDR3 DNA: TGTGCCAGCAGCTTAGCGGCGGGGACAGAGACCCAGTACTTC. This codes for CASSLAAGTETQYF.

This chain links TRBV7-2 with TRBJ2-3; tentative D call: TRBD1 (5 bases). CDR1 is SGHTA, CDR2 FQGNSA, per germline. The CDR3 length is 15 residues. The germline V and J ends were trimmed by 4 bases and 5 bases, with 16 bases remaining between them. CDR3 region: CASSSDWGSGDTQYF. The CDR3 DNA reads TGTGCCAGCAGCTCCGATTGGGGCTCGGGAGATACGCAGTATTTT. Full variable domain (remainder filled in from reference TRBV7-2 and TRBJ2-3): GAGVSQSPSNKVTEKGKDVELRCDPISGHTALYWYRQSLGQGLEFLIYFQGNSAPDKSGLPSDRFSAERTGGSVSTLTIQRTQQEDSAVYLCASSSDWGSGDTQYFGPGTRLTVL.

CDR3 bases: TGTGCCAGCAGCTTAGCCTTGGGCAGGCGGGATGAAAAACTGTTTTTT. Amino acids: CASSLALGRRDEKLFF. The chain carries TRBV7-8 and TRBJ1-4, with D unclear. CDR3 size: 16 residues. Trimming took off 0 bases at V and 6 bases at J, with 14 bases between the two ends. The V gene's germline CDR1 is SGHVS and CDR2 FQNEAQ.

The gene calls are TRBV5-4 and TRBJ1-1; D is ambiguous. Per germline, CDR1 SGHNT and CDR2 YYREEE (reference sequence). Trimming removed 0 bases at V and 4 bases at J, with 13 bases between. CDR3 length equals 15 residues. The CDR3 loop is CASSLEAGRLTEAFF. For the CDR3, the DNA is TGTGCCAGCAGCTTGGAAGCGGGCAGGCTCACTGAAGCTTTCTTT. The full variable domain, with the rest looked up from reference TRBV5-4 and TRBJ1-1, is ETGVTQSPTHLIKTRGQQVTLRCSSQSGHNTVSWYQQALGQGPQFIFQYYREEENGRGNFPPRFSGLQFPNYSSELNVNALELDDSALYLCASSLEAGRLTEAFFGQGTRLTVV.

The chain is built from TRBV10-3 and TRBJ2-7, with 10 bases lining up with TRBD1. This CDR3 region has 14 residues. V lost 5 bases and J lost 6; bases outside the gene matches: 7. Germline loops: CDR1 ENHRY, CDR2 SYGVKD. This CDR3 reads CAISPGTGAGEQYF. The CDR3 nucleotides are TGTGCCATCAGTCCCGGGACAGGGGCCGGCGAGCAGTACTTC.

This clone was detected only once. This chain joins TRBV6-6 and TRBJ1-5; no firm D call. The CDR3 loop spans 14 amino acids. V lost 0 bases to trimming and J lost 1 base, with 4 bases between them. Germline V gene sequence: CDR1 MNHNY, CDR2 SVGAGI (reference sequence). The CDR3 is CASSYSQSNQPQHF. The CDR3 nucleotides are TGTGCCAGCAGTTACTCACAGAGCAATCAGCCCCAGCATTTT.

The chain links TRBV7-9 to TRBJ2-1; 8 nucleotides line up with TRBD1. CDR3 length: 17 residues. Germline values: CDR1 SEHNR, CDR2 FQNEAQ (reference sequence). Trimming removed 4 bases from V and 9 bases from J; junction bases left unmatched: 17. CDR3 amino acids: CASSSDRGAQRQGEQFF. The CDR3 nucleotides are TGTGCCAGCAGCTCTGACAGGGGAGCCCAGCGGCAGGGTGAGCAGTTCTTC.

This clone came up once. The chain couples TRBV6-5 to TRBJ1-5, with D unclear. CDR1 and CDR2 from the germline V gene are MNHEY and SVGAGI. This CDR3 spans 14 amino acids. V was clipped by 3 bases and J by 1 base, with 7 bases between them. CDR3 protein: CASSYRQSNQPQHF. CDR3 nucleotide sequence: TGTGCCAGCAGTTATAGACAAAGCAATCAGCCCCAGCATTTT.